This T cell receptor beta chain stems from a study of graft-versus-host responses after intestinal transplantation. Germline values: CDR1 SGHVS, CDR2 FQNEAQ. Losses at the gene ends were 3 bases for V and 5 bases for J; bases not matched to a gene: 7. The CDR3 consists of 14 residues. Only in-frame clones appear in the TCRdb table, and some are missing; sequencing was by immunoSEQ multiplex PCR. The table has around 7,700 clones, approximately 97% seen once. Here the sequenced sample was PBMCs, taken 23 days after intestinal transplant. The TCR was taken from a human patient who received an intestinal transplant, so some T cells may come from the graft donor. The chain combines TRBV7-8 with TRBJ2-7; TRBD2 agrees at 7 bases. The CDR3 region is CASSLGQGGHEQYF. DNA of the CDR3: TGTGCCAGCAGCTTGGGGCAGGGAGGGCACGAGCAGTACTTC.